The clone carrying this TCR beta chain appeared once. This entry belongs to a study of blood T cell repertoires in COVID-19. Study at large: The samples span acute and convalescent COVID-19 from the United States, Italy and Spain. PBMCs, B-cell-depleted T cells, or T cells provided the cDNA or gDNA that made up the material.

Germline CDR1 and CDR2: LNHDA and SQIVND (reference sequence). V dropped 1 base and J dropped 12 bases, with 9 bases sitting between them. CDR3 length: 11 residues. Per the authors' pipeline: Reference gene primer amplification gave estimated nucleated cell counts. Sequencing used immunoSEQ multiplex PCR; TCRdb keeps in-frame clones, though not all of them. V and J calls and clone size are as listed in that table; D and trimming were resolved from the DNA. The data contain some 110,000 clones, around 90% of them singletons. The rearrangement joins TRBV19 to TRBJ1-1, with no clear D. The clonotype comes from a human donor in a cohort sampled during active COVID-19. The source material was peripheral blood. CDR3 loop: CASSIGGFSFF. In DNA form, the CDR3 reads TGTGCCAGTAGTATAGGAGGGTTTTCTTTCTTT.